This T cell receptor (beta chain) comes out of a study of naive and memory T cell subsets. This clonotype was observed a handful of times. Antigen specificity is unknown. Cells stained for CD3, CD4, CD8, CD45RA, CD27 and viability were sorted into four CD45RA/CD27 subsets. Overall study findings and caveats: Over 85% of naive TCR sequences appeared only once after error correction, unlike memory subsets. Naive repertoires, especially CD8, held a few larger clonotypes, possibly memory cells re-expressing CD45RA.

Two oligonucleotides, mixed equimolar, formed the beta constant-region primer covering TRBC1 and TRBC2. Ligated cDNA was amplified by four rounds of PCR with nested alpha and beta constant-region primers and SP2. The cDNA 3' end received a ligated single-stranded oligonucleotide carrying the SP2 primer and a 12-nucleotide UMI. TCRdb processed the UMI-ligation and nested PCR reads anew with MiXCR; each CDR3 protein has one entry. The sample holds some 110,000 distinct CDR3 sequences, around 13% seen once. Input material: naive CD8+ T cells from blood. This sequence was found in a human donor in good health.

CDR3 loop: CASSQATSDYEQYF. The CDR3 DNA reads TGCGCCAGCAGCCAAGCGACGTCGGACTACGAGCAGTACTTC. The V and J genes are TRBV4-3 and TRBJ2-7; D unclear. The CDR3 contains 14 residues. Trimming took 1 base from V and 3 from J, leaving 10 bases between them. Germline CDR1 LGHNA, CDR2 YSLEER.